What follows is one T cell receptor (beta chain) and its context. Antigen specificity is unknown. This sample is part of a study of shared clonotypes between healthy human individuals. General study points: In general, naive subsets displayed greater estimated richness than memory subsets did.

Naive CD8 cells lacked CD45RO, underwent positive selection for CCR7 and left out terminally differentiated effector memory CD45RA+ cells. The study drew its donors from healthy HIV-negative adults without recent acute infections or vaccinations. Germline CDR1 reads LNHDA; CDR2 reads SQIVND (reference sequence). Trimming pared 6 bases from V and 1 base from J, leaving 19 bases between. There are 16 residues in the CDR3. Deep was the level used in running the assay. Produced via immunoSEQ multiplex PCR; TCRdb's table is partial and in-frame only. This sample has around 2,000,000 clones, with 85% to 95% found just once.

The sample taken for sequencing was naive CD8+ T cells from PBMCs. This receptor was obtained from a man younger than 35 in good health. Some clones in this sample may be carry-over from other donors' samples. This chain uses TRBV19 with TRBJ2-7, with a possible D match to TRBD2 (8 bases). The CDR3, as DNA: TGTGCCAGTAGCCCAGGGGGAGTAGCGGGGTCCTACGAGCAGTACTTC. Amino acid sequence: CASSPGGVAGSYEQYF.